What follows is one TCR beta chain and its context. Its target is unknown. Time point noted: newly diagnosed GD, antithyroid drugs for less than 3 months. There was RNA extracted from PBMCs, and the TCR library was made from it. The sample is drawn from a study of regulatory T cells in long-lasting Graves disease. Germline CDR1 MGHRA, CDR2 YSYEKL. This CDR3 is built from 16 residues. V lost 0 bases, J lost 2 bases, and 6 bases stayed unmatched. Findings of the study overall: TCR diversity was lower in persistent Graves' patients than in newly diagnosed ones.

Combining iRepertoire HTBI primers with Arm-PCR of CDR3 regions, the authors built TCR beta libraries. Authors' processing steps: Samples revealed approximately 67 TRBV and roughly 15 TRBJ segments. TCRdb reprocessed the multiplex PCR reads with MiXCR, giving one entry per CDR3 protein. TCRdb's processing, not the authors', yielded these V and J calls. This sample yields roughly 440,000 distinct CDR3 sequences, of which roughly 17% are seen a single time; approximately 22% belongs to the top ten. These sequences were also reported in another study, on T cells in Graves' hyperthyroidism and ophthalmopathy. That report notes: Most expanded thyroid clonotypes above 0.001 recurred in blood.

The source was peripheral blood mononuclear cells (PBMCs), collected at new diagnosis, from a patient treated with antithyroid drugs. This chain uses TRBV4-1 with TRBJ1-2; 7 bases are a match to TRBD1. This TCR was recovered from a woman between 18 and 29 years old with Graves disease. CDR3 amino acids: CASSQEPGQINYGYTF. For the CDR3, the DNA is TGCGCCAGCAGCCAAGAGCCGGGACAGATAAACTATGGCTACACCTTC.